This T cell receptor beta chain was retrieved from a study of T cell responses to AZD1222 COVID-19 vaccine. V lost 7 bases and J 0 bases, leaving 10 bases between the germline ends. Germline V gene sequence: CDR1 LNHDA, CDR2 SQIVND (reference sequence). This CDR3 has 15 residues. The repertoire was sequenced with immunoSEQ multiplex PCR; TCRdb's copy has only in-frame clones and lacks some. The profile covers some 130,000 clones, with 70% to 90% appearing a single time and around 8% taken by the ten largest. Study-wide findings and caveats: The donors showed a predominance of white British ancestry and of females, with possible underestimation of clonal diversity. No repertoire was sampled before or during the peak T cell response, only after it.

Turning to this clone: Its specificity is unknown.

This receptor was obtained from an adult in good health. The sequencing here drew on peripheral blood, taken on day 0 of AZD1222 vaccination. The chain uses TRBV19 and TRBJ2-6; D is tentatively TRBD1 or TRBD2 (5 bases each). This chain's CDR3 is CASTWGNSGANVLTF. The CDR3 coding sequence is TGTGCCAGTACCTGGGGGAACTCTGGGGCCAACGTCCTGACTTTC.